This T cell receptor beta chain was identified in a study of cytomegalovirus exposure and HLA in healthy donors. Findings and caveats of the study: Analysis performed later found under 20,000 TCR beta sequences associated with HLA alleles at 0.05 false discovery rate. Information on immune exposure was restricted to one variable (CMV serostatus). Productive status was seen about 90% or about 30% of the time for most TCR beta V segments in an earlier analysis.

Donors were nominally healthy when sampled, though unrecorded immune exposures were likely. This clone has only a few counts. The antigen remains unidentified. This PCR relied on a set of 60 Vbeta primers and 13 Jbeta primers. Using immunoSEQ multiplex PCR, the repertoire was profiled, and TCRdb retains in-frame clones only, with some absent. The table includes 100,000 to 150,000 clones, around four fifths detected once. Source material: PBMCs. This clonotype originated in a man aged 55 to 70 in good health and CMV-seropositive.

CDR3 sequence: CASSLDRQDLSYEQYF. The CDR3 nucleotides read TGTGCCAGCAGCTTGGATAGACAGGACCTCTCCTACGAGCAGTACTTC. The V call is TRBV6-6, the J call TRBJ2-7; TRBD1 is a possible D gene (6 bases). Deletions cut 6 bases from V and 0 bases from J, with 18 bases between. This CDR3 has 16 amino acids. Germline V CDR1 and CDR2: MNHNY, SVGAGI (reference sequence).